This TCR beta chain originates from a study of identical twins. TCRdb re-called the 5' RACE reads with MiXCR, one entry per CDR3 protein. The data show around 290,000 distinct CDR3 sequences, roughly 9% seen once. This clonotype has only a few counts. Its target is not known. Only healthy Caucasians were enrolled as donors. The study's findings and limits: Within beta out-of-frame sequences, the excess sharing observed between twins was weaker. In drawing conclusions, the study used cross-sectional statistical analysis and did not follow the same donors.

A further study also used this sample, focusing on yellow fever vaccine responses in identical twins.

This TCR was sampled from a woman aged 18-29 years in good health. The sequenced sample was CD8+ T cells sorted from blood.

CDR3 residues: CASSPWDRTEAFF. The CDR3 DNA reads as TGTGCCAGCAGCCCGTGGGACAGGACTGAAGCTTTCTTT. This chain uses TRBV11-2 with TRBJ1-1, with 8 bases matching TRBD1. Germline CDR1 reads SGHAT; CDR2 reads FQNNGV. Unmatched junction bases numbered 4, after V lost 5 bases and J lost 5 bases. This CDR3 comprises 13 residues.